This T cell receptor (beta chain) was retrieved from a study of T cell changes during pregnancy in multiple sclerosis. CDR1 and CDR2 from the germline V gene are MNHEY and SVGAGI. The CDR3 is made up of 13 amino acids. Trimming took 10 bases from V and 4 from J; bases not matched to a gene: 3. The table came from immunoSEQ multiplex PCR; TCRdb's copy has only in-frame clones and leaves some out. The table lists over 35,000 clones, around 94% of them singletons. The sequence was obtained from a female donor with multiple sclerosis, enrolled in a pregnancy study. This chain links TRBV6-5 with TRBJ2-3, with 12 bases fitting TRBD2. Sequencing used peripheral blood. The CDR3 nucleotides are TGTGCCATCGGACTAGCGGGATCAGATACGCAGTATTTT. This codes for CAIGLAGSDTQYF.